This T cell receptor beta chain emerged from a study of blood T cell repertoires in COVID-19. As for the study in general: Sample material is recorded as cDNA or gDNA derived from T cells, B-cell-depleted T cells, or PBMCs.

The ends were cut back, 0 bases at V and 5 bases at J, with 7 bases in the middle. Germline V gene sequence: CDR1 SGDLS, CDR2 YYNGEE. The CDR3 contains 13 residues. Here immunoSEQ multiplex PCR was the method, and the copy in TCRdb shows in-frame clones only, minus some. The data contain 220,000 or so clones, approximately 86% of them singletons. Seattle-derived patients entered the study during active infection and were followed longitudinally. This TCR derives from a woman aged 45-65 years with COVID-19, enrolled during active disease. Material: peripheral blood. V usage is TRBV9 and J usage is TRBJ2-3; D not certain. The CDR3 protein is CASSVEAGDTQYF. The DNA for the CDR3 is TGTGCCAGCAGCGTAGAGGCAGGAGATACGCAGTATTTT.